This T cell receptor beta chain was sequenced during a study of blood T cells in healthy people across ages (dated by TCRdb to 2014 to 2015). Regarding the study in general: In model experiments, template switching captured about one uniquely barcoded TCR beta cDNA molecule for every two T cells. The study measured age-related changes in TCR beta repertoire diversity using deep sequencing normalized with unique cDNA molecular identifiers. Donors were grouped into four age groups: young (average roughly 17 years), middle-aged (around 39), aged (about 60) and long-lived (around 82). To avoid experimental bias, donors of different ages were randomly spread across the sequencing lanes. For two donors (one aged 18 to 30 and one aged 80 or older), the study analyzed two additional independent replicas of 1 million unique cDNA reads from the same blood draw. The study at large found these results: Bulk unsorted PBMC profiling prevented conclusive comparison of naive and antigen-experienced compartments. A strong correlation was found between observed TCR beta diversity and the percentage of naive T cells measured by flow cytometry. The long-lived group showed more naive CD4+ T cells, fewer expanded clones and increased TCR diversity than the aged group, suggesting age selection. Because donor CMV infection status was unknown, age-related changes in expanded clonotypes were potentially confounded. Estimates of total diversity based on one million sequenced T cells were regarded as lower bounds and as underestimates. As age increased, observed TCR beta diversity per million T cells dropped in a roughly linear way, and a significant reduction was already evident by age about 36.

About this clonotype: The target of this receptor is not known. No base quality information exists; no much larger clone differs at one position.

CDR1 and CDR2 are drawn from the germline V gene (reference sequence): GTSNPN, SVGIG. The junction carries 24 bases between V and J, which are trimmed by 2 bases and 5 bases respectively. The CDR3 covers 17 residues, taking in both the cysteine and the phenylalanine. The retained sequence is limited to the CDR3, 51 bases, with the frame set at the first base. The 39 donors, aged about 6 to 90 years, were systemically healthy Caucasian individuals from Russia. Around 9.9 milliliters of peripheral blood were collected from each donor into EDTA-treated Vacutainer tubes. PBMCs were isolated by Ficoll-Paque density-gradient centrifugation, with at least 7 million obtained per sample. Total RNA was extracted from PBMCs with Trizol reagent, with at least 5.5 micrograms obtained per sample. For every donor, flow cytometry on a PBMC aliquot measured the percentage of naive CD45RAhigh/CD27high T cells. Libraries were made using 5' RACE. The data were produced on an Illumina HiSeq 2500. A second roughly 7 to 12 cycle PCR used a sample-barcoded 5' primer and a J-beta primer mix. A template-switch 5' adaptor carrying 12 random nucleotides introduced a unique molecular identifier onto each TCR beta cDNA molecule. Each sample yielded at least 3 million CDR3-containing paired-end reads. First-strand cDNA synthesis was performed from all RNA using the Mint cDNA synthesis kit, with priming by a TRBC-specific oligonucleotide. Following uracil-DNA glycosylase treatment, a first 18-cycle PCR with universal primers M1SS and BC2_uni_R was performed on all cDNA. The original methods were these. For normalization, 1 million high-quality reads, each with a distinct molecular identifier, were randomly selected from each sample. Instead of being binned into consensus sequences, reads that shared molecular identifiers were thrown out. CDR3 identification, clonotype clustering and error correction used MiTCR with a Q25 quality threshold and the strictest error-elimination algorithm. A nonparametric unseen species model using Euler transformation provided a lower-bound estimate of total TCR beta diversity. The public reads were run again by TCRdb, first through fastp at Q25 and then through MiXCR, and only productive beta chains were kept. Merged by CDR3 protein, the rows form single entries marked with the most common genes and DNA. It is TCRdb's table, rather than the study itself, that gives the V and J calls and clone size. In all, the sample holds 630,000 or so distinct CDR3 sequences, and about 30% of those were seen once. 15% to 18% of the sample goes to the ten largest clones.

This chain is built from TRBV30 and TRBJ1-1, with the D gene not confidently named. Sequenced input: blood. This TCR was sampled from a woman over 75 in good health. The CDR3 protein sequence reads: CAWSFRRGVTGGTEAFF. The sequenced DNA is TGTGCCTGGAGTTTTCGACGTGGGGTAACGGGTGGGACTGAAGCTTTCTTT.